These 9 T cell receptor beta chains were sequenced from one sample in a study of CD8+ T cells in alopecia areata. Noted treatment: oral pan-JAK inhibitor, 5-10 mg twice daily. Extracted RNA was reverse transcribed, and the resulting cDNA served as sequencing template. The assay was immunoSEQ multiplex PCR, and TCRdb's table has in-frame clones only and misses some. The sample has around 140,000 clones, roughly 54% seen once. The material sequenced was CD8+ T cells sorted from blood, taken at week 4, from a patient treated with tofacitinib. All receptors come from a human donor with alopecia areata.

J is TRBJ2-1 and V is TRBV5-1; 8 positions agree with TRBD2. Germline V gene lookup returns CDR1 SGHRS and CDR2 YFSETQ. Trimming took 3 bases from V and 4 from J; bases not matched to a gene: 6. This CDR3 has 15 amino acids. The CDR3 here is CASSSRVAGYNEQFF. The CDR3 DNA is TGCGCCAGCAGCTCCCGGGTAGCGGGGTACAATGAGCAGTTCTTC.

This chain joins TRBV30 and TRBJ1-5; D unresolved. Germline V CDR1 and CDR2: GTSNPN, SVGIG (reference sequence). V lost 0 bases to trimming and J lost 4 bases, with 10 bases between them. The CDR3 has 14 amino acids. This chain's CDR3 is CAWSVPRANQPQHF. Here the CDR3 DNA reads TGTGCCTGGAGTGTACCCCGTGCGAATCAGCCCCAGCATTTT.

The chain recombines TRBV29-1 with TRBJ2-2; tentatively, D is TRBD1 (6 bases). The germline V gene has CDR1 SQVTM and CDR2 ANQGSEA. The CDR3 totals 13 residues. Trimming took 0 bases from V and 7 from J, leaving 9 bases between them. CDR3 nucleotide sequence: TGCAGCGTTGAAGAGGGGGCGCGCGGGGAGCTGTTTTTT. Translating gives CSVEEGARGELFF.

The chain joins TRBV7-9 to TRBJ2-5; TRBD2 aligns across 10 bases. CDR3 size: 14 residues. Germline values: CDR1 SEHNR, CDR2 FQNEAQ (reference sequence). V trimming: 2 bases; J trimming: 4 bases; junction bases outside the gene matches: 1. This CDR3 is CASSLLAGAETQYF. CDR3 nucleotide sequence: TGTGCCAGCAGCTTACTAGCGGGGGCAGAGACCCAGTACTTC.

This rearrangement joins TRBV4-1 to TRBJ2-3; no definite D call. The length of the CDR3 is 16 residues. Germline CDR1 and CDR2: MGHRA and YSYEKL. V shed 4 bases and J shed 0 bases, with 14 bases lying between them. CDR3 DNA: TGCGCCAGCAGCCCCATCGGCGTCGCTAGCACAGATACGCAGTATTTT. This gives the protein CASSPIGVASTDTQYF.

The genes are TRBV6-1 and TRBJ2-7; D remains unclear. CDR3 length equals 14 residues. Germline V gene data show CDR1 as MNHNS and CDR2 as SASEGT. The V and J ends lost 5 bases and 2 bases respectively, with 13 bases between them. This CDR3 reads CASSSTTEAYEQYF. The CDR3 DNA is TGTGCCAGCAGTTCCACGACGGAAGCCTACGAGCAGTACTTC.

V usage is TRBV5-1 and J usage is TRBJ2-1; TRBD1 is a possible D gene (5 bases). CDR3 length: 13 residues. Germline assignment: CDR1 SGHRS and CDR2 YFSETQ. V lost 1 base and J lost 4, with 6 bases in between. The CDR3 protein is CASSLRGYNEQFF. CDR3 sequence (DNA): TGCGCCAGCAGCTTGAGGGGTTACAATGAGCAGTTCTTC.

The J gene is TRBJ1-1, the V gene TRBV15, with TRBD1 identical over 7 bases. Germline trimming cut 7 bases from V and 1 base from J; bases unmatched to any gene: 6. Germline V gene data show CDR1 as LNHNV and CDR2 as YYDKDF (reference sequence). The CDR3 consists of 14 residues. DNA of the CDR3: TGTGCCACCACTCGACAGGGACCGAACACTGAAGCTTTCTTT. It encodes CATTRQGPNTEAFF.

The rearrangement joins TRBV27 to TRBJ2-5, with a tentative D call TRBD1 (6 bases). Germline loops: CDR1 MNHEY, CDR2 SMNVEV (reference sequence). The CDR3 is 15 residues long. The V end was cut by 3 bases, the J end by 5 bases, with 16 bases between. In nucleotides, the CDR3 is TGTGCCAGCAGTTTTTTCGGGACAAATATCGAGACCCAGTACTTC. Translation: CASSFFGTNIETQYF.